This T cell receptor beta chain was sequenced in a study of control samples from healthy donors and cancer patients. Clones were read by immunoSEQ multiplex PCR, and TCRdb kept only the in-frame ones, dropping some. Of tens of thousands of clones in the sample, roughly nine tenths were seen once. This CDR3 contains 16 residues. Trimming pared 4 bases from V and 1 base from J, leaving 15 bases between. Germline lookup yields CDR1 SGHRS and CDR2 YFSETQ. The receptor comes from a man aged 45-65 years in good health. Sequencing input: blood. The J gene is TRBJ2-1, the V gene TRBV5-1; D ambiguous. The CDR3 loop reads CASSPDRLGSYNEQFF. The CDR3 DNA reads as TGCGCCAGCAGCCCCGACCGTCTCGGGTCCTACAATGAGCAGTTCTTC.